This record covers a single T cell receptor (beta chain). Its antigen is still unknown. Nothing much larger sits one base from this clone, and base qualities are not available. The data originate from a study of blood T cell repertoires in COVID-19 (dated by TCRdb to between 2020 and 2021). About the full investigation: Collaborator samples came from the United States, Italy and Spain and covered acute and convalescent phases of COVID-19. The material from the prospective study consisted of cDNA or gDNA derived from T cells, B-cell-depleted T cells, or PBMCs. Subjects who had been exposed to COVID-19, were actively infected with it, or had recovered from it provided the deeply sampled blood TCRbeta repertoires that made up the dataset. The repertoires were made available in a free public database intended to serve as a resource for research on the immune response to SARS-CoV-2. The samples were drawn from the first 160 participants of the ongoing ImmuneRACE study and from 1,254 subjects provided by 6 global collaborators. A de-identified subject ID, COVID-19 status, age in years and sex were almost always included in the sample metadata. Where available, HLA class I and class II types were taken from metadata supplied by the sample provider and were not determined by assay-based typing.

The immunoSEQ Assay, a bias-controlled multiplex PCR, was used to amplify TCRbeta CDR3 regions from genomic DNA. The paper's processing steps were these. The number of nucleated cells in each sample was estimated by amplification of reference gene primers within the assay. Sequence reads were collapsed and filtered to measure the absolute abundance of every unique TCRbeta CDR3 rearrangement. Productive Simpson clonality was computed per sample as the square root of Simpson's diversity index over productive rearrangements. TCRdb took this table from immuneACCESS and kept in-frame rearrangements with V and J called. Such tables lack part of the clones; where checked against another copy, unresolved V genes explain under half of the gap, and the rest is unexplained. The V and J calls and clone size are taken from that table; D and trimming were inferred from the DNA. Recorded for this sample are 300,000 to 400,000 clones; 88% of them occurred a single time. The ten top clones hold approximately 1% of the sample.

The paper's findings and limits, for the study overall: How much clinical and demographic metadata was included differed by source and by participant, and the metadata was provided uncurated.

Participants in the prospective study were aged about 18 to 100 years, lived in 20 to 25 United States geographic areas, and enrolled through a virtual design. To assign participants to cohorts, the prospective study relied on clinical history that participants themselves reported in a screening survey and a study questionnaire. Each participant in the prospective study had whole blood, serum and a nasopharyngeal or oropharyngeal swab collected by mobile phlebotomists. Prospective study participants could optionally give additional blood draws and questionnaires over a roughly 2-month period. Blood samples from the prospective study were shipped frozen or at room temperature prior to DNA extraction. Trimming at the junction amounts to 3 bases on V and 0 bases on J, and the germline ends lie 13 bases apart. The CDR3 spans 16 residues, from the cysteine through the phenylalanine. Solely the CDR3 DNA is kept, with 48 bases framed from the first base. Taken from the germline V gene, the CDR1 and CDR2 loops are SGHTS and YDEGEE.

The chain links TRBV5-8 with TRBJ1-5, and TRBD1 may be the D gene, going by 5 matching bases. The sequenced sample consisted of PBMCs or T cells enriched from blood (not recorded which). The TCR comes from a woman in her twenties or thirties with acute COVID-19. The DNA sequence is TGTGCCAGCAGCTACCTAATGGGGCGTAGCAATCAGCCCCAGCATTTT. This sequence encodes CASSYLMGRSNQPQHF.